Listed below are T cell receptor beta chains from one sample, sequenced in a study of shared clonotypes between healthy human individuals. TCRdb keeps only in-frame clones here, not all; method: immunoSEQ multiplex PCR. Among about 450,000 clones listed, 65% to 80% were seen once. The sample comprised PBMCs. The receptors stem from a woman in her forties in good health. Some clones in this sample may be carry-over from other donors' samples. Both conserved end residues are part of each CDR3. Fields, in order: J gene, clone size, V gene, D gene, CDR3 protein, CDR3 DNA. The D gene is left open where the match is weak. For some rows the clone size is stated as once, few or many, or as a class when expanded; others skip it.

J: TRBJ2-1; size: .; V: TRBV7-7; D: TRBD2; CDR3: CASSSSLAGGPGEQFF; DNA: TGTGCCAGCAGCAGTTCACTAGCGGGAGGGCCAGGAGAGCAGTTCTTC
J: TRBJ1-1; size: .; V: TRBV29-1; D: .; CDR3: CSVEEGGRTEAFF; DNA: TGCAGCGTTGAGGAGGGGGGAAGGACTGAAGCTTTCTTT
J: TRBJ2-3; size: .; V: TRBV28; D: TRBD2; CDR3: CASSLPEGLAGATDTQYF; DNA: TGTGCCAGCAGTTTACCCGAGGGACTAGCGGGGGCCACAGATACGCAGTATTTT
J: TRBJ2-3; size: .; V: TRBV28; D: .; CDR3: CASSLPRGGDTQYF; DNA: TGTGCCAGCAGTTTACCCAGGGGTGGCGATACGCAGTATTTT
J: TRBJ1-1; size: .; V: TRBV5-1; D: TRBD1; CDR3: CASSQDRGWDTEAFF; DNA: TGCGCCAGCAGCCAGGACAGGGGGTGGGACACTGAAGCTTTCTTT
J: TRBJ1-1; size: .; V: TRBV27; D: .; CDR3: CASSSWAGNTEAFF; DNA: TGTGCCAGCTCCTCGTGGGCGGGGAACACTGAAGCTTTCTTT
J: TRBJ1-4; size: .; V: TRBV28; D: .; CDR3: CASSFGEKLFF; DNA: TGTGCCAGCAGTTTTGGTGAAAAACTGTTTTTT
J: TRBJ2-1; size: .; V: TRBV7-2; D: .; CDR3: CASSLASPHEQFF; DNA: TGTGCCAGCAGCTTAGCTAGCCCGCATGAGCAGTTCTTC
J: TRBJ2-3; size: .; V: TRBV5-1; D: TRBD2; CDR3: CASSLGLAGTDTQYF; DNA: TGCGCCAGCAGCTTAGGACTAGCGGGGACAGATACGCAGTATTTT
J: TRBJ1-2; size: .; V: TRBV18; D: .; CDR3: CASSLEVPYYGYTF; DNA: TGTGCCAGCTCACTGGAGGTTCCGTACTATGGCTACACCTTC
J: TRBJ1-1; size: .; V: TRBV28; D: .; CDR3: CASSLQPLPMNTEAFF; DNA: TGTGCCAGCAGTTTACAGCCCCTCCCCATGAACACTGAAGCTTTCTTT
J: TRBJ2-7; size: .; V: TRBV5-5; D: TRBD1; CDR3: CASSLGAGGAYEQYF; DNA: TGTGCCAGCAGCTTAGGAGCAGGGGGCGCCTACGAGCAGTACTTC
J: TRBJ2-1; size: .; V: TRBV10-2; D: TRBD2; CDR3: CASRVAGGFYNEQFF; DNA: TGCGCCAGCAGAGTAGCGGGAGGGTTCTACAATGAGCAGTTCTTC
J: TRBJ2-1; size: many; V: TRBV27; D: .; CDR3: CASSLTESYNEQFF; DNA: TGTGCCAGCAGTTTAACAGAGTCCTACAATGAGCAGTTCTTC
J: TRBJ2-5; size: .; V: TRBV2; D: TRBD2; CDR3: CASILRAGVGETQYF; DNA: TGTGCCAGCATCCTGAGGGCGGGAGTGGGGGAGACCCAGTACTTC
J: TRBJ2-1; size: .; V: TRBV29-1; D: TRBD2; CDR3: CSVVGGSLYNEQFF; DNA: TGCAGCGTTGTGGGGGGGTCGTTGTACAATGAGCAGTTCTTC
J: TRBJ2-3; size: .; V: TRBV5-1; D: .; CDR3: CASSLGGSFTDTQYF; DNA: TGCGCCAGCAGCTTGGGCGGCAGCTTCACAGATACGCAGTATTTT
J: TRBJ2-5; size: .; V: TRBV14; D: .; CDR3: CASSQELAVVETQYF; DNA: TGTGCCAGCAGCCAAGAGTTGGCAGTGGTAGAGACCCAGTACTTC
J: TRBJ2-5; size: .; V: TRBV4-1; D: TRBD1; CDR3: CASSQRGTGLGETQYF; DNA: TGCGCCAGCAGCCAACGCGGGACAGGTTTGGGGGAGACCCAGTACTTC
J: TRBJ1-1; size: .; V: TRBV30; D: .; CDR3: CAWSPWGRGTEAFF; DNA: TGTGCCTGGAGTCCCTGGGGGCGGGGCACTGAAGCTTTCTTT
J: TRBJ1-5; size: .; V: TRBV5-8; D: .; CDR3: CASSFRQQPQHF; DNA: TGTGCCAGCAGCTTCCGGCAACAGCCCCAGCATTTT
J: TRBJ1-5; size: .; V: TRBV27; D: .; CDR3: CASRPTYRERNNQPQHF; DNA: TGTGCCAGCAGGCCAACCTACAGGGAGCGTAACAATCAGCCCCAGCATTTT
J: TRBJ2-7; size: .; V: TRBV5-6; D: .; CDR3: CASSLLLLTTYEQYF; DNA: TGTGCCAGCAGCTTGCTTCTACTTACCACCTACGAGCAGTACTTC
J: TRBJ1-1; size: once; V: TRBV7-9; D: .; CDR3: CASSPPWGMDTEAFF; DNA: TGTGCCAGCAGCCCCCCCTGGGGCATGGACACTGAAGCTTTCTTT
J: TRBJ2-7; size: .; V: TRBV27; D: TRBD1; CDR3: CASSSPRTGRAYEQYF; DNA: TGTGCCAGCAGTTCCCCGCGGACAGGGCGAGCCTACGAGCAGTACTTC
J: TRBJ1-5; size: .; V: TRBV30; D: .; CDR3: CAWIAGGHYSNQPQHF; DNA: TGTGCCTGGATCGCGGGGGGGCATTATAGCAATCAGCCCCAGCATTTT
J: TRBJ2-7; size: .; V: TRBV10-1; D: .; CDR3: CASSGGTNYEQYF; DNA: TGCGCCAGCAGTGGAGGCACTAACTACGAGCAGTACTTC
J: TRBJ1-5; size: .; V: TRBV6-4; D: TRBD1; CDR3: CASSAGQGGEPQHF; DNA: TGTGCCAGCAGTGCCGGACAGGGCGGGGAGCCCCAGCATTTT
J: TRBJ2-1; size: .; V: TRBV7-9; D: .; CDR3: CASSIPGPSHNEQFF; DNA: TGTGCCAGCAGTATTCCGGGACCTAGCCACAATGAGCAGTTCTTC
J: TRBJ2-5; size: .; V: TRBV27; D: TRBD1; CDR3: CASSPSGTVETQYF; DNA: TGTGCCAGCAGCCCCTCTGGGACAGTGGAGACCCAGTACTTC
J: TRBJ1-1; size: .; V: TRBV6-4; D: .; CDR3: CASSVYRDTEAFF; DNA: TGTGCCAGCAGTGTATACAGGGACACTGAAGCTTTCTTT